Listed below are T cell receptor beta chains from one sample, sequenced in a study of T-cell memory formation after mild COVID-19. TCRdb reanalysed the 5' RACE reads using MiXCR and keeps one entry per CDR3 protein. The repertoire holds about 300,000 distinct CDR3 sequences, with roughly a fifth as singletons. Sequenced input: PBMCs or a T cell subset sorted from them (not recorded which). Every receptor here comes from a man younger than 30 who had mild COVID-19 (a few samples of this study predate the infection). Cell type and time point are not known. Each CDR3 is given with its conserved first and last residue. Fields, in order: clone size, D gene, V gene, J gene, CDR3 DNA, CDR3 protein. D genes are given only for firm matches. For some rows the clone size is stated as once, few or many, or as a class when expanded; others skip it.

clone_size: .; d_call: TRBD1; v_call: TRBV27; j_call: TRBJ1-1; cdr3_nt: TGTGCCAGCAGTTTGAACGGACAGGGGGCGTTTGAAGCTTTCTTT; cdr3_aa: CASSLNGQGAFEAFF
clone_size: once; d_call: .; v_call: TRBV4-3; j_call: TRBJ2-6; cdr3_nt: TGCGCCAGCAGCTTGGAGGGGCTATCCAACGTCCTGACTTTC; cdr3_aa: CASSLEGLSNVLTF
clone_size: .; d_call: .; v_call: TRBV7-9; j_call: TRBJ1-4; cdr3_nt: TGTGCCAGCGGTGACAGGTATCCGGATGAAAAACTGTTTTTT; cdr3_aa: CASGDRYPDEKLFF
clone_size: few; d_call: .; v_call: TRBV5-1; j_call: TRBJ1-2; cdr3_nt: TGCGCCAGCAGCCTTACCTCGTCCGATAGAGCTGGCTACACCTTC; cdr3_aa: CASSLTSSDRAGYTF
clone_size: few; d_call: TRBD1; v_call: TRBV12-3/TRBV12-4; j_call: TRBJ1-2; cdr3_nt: TGTGCCAGCAGAAACAGGGGTAACTATGGCTACACCTTC; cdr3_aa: CASRNRGNYGYTF
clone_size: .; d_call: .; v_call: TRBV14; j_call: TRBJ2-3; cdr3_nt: TGTGCCAGCAGCCAAGGAGTTGGCGGTAGCACAGATACGCAGTATTTT; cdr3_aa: CASSQGVGGSTDTQYF
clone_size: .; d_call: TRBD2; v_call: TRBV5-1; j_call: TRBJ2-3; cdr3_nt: TGCGCCAGCAGCTTGAAGGTAGCGGGGGTGAGAGATACGCAGTATTTT; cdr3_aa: CASSLKVAGVRDTQYF
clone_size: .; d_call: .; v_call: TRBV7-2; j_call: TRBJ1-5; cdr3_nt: TGTGCCAGCAGCTTAGTGTCGCAGGGTACGCCCCAGCATTTT; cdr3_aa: CASSLVSQGTPQHF
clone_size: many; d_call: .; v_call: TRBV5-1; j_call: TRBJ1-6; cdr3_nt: TGCGCCAGCACCGGGAATTGGGAGCGTAATTCACCCCTCCACTTT; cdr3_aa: CASTGNWERNSPLHF
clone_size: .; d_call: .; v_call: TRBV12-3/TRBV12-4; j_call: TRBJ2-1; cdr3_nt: TGTGCCAGCAGTTTTGGGACTGGCAATGAGCAGTTCTTC; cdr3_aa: CASSFGTGNEQFF
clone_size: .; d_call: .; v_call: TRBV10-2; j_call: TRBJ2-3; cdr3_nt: TGCGCCAGCAGTGAGTCGCGGGGGCAACAAGATACGCAGTATTTT; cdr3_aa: CASSESRGQQDTQYF
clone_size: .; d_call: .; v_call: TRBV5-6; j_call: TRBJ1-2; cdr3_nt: TGTGCCAGCACCAAGAGGCGCATCTATGGCTACACCTTC; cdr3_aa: CASTKRRIYGYTF
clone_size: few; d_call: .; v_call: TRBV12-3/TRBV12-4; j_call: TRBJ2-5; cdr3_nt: TGTGCCAGCACCCGAACTGGGGGTGAGACCCAGTACTTC; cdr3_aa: CASTRTGGETQYF
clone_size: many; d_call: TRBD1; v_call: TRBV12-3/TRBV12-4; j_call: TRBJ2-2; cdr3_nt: TGTGCCAGCAATCCACAGGGACAGGTCTCCGGTGGGGAGCTGTTTTTT; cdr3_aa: CASNPQGQVSGGELFF
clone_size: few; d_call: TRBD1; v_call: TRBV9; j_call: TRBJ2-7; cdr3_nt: TGTGCCAGCAGCGTAAGGGGTGGACAGGGGGCTGACGACGAGCAGTACTTC; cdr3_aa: CASSVRGGQGADDEQYF
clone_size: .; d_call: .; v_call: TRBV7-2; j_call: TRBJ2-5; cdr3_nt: TGTGCCAGCAGTCCCGTAGGGACCCAGTACTTC; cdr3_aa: CASSPVGTQYF
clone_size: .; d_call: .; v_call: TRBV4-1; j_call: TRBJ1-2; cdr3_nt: TGCGCCAGCAGCCAAGATGGAGGGGTTGGCTACACCTTC; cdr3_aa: CASSQDGGVGYTF
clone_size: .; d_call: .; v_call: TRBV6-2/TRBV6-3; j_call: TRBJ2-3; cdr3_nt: TGTGCCAGCAGCACCCCTCAGAGGGGGGGCACAGATACGCAGTATTTT; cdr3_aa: CASSTPQRGGTDTQYF
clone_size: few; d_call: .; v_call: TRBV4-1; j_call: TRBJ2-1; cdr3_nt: TGCGCCAGCAGCCAAGAAGTTAGAGGCAGAGGCGTTGGGAATGAGCAGTTCTTC; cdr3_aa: CASSQEVRGRGVGNEQFF
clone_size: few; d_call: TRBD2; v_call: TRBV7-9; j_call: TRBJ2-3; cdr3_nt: TGTGCCAGCAGCGTTACGGGGGGGCAGTCAGATACGCAGTATTTT; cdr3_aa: CASSVTGGQSDTQYF
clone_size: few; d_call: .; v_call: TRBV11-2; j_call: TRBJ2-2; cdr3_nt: TGTGCCAGCAGCCGGGGGGACAGGTACACCGGGGAGCTGTTTTTT; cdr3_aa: CASSRGDRYTGELFF
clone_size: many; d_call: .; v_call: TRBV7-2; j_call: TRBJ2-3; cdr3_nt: TGTGCCAGCAGCTTAGAACTTAAAGAAACGCAGTATTTT; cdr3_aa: CASSLELKETQYF
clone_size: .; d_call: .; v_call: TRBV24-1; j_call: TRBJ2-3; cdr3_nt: TGTGCCACCACGGAGGGGGGTGAGGATACGCAGTATTTT; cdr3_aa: CATTEGGEDTQYF
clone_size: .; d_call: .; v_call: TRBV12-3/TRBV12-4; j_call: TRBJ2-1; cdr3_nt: TGTGCCAGCATTGATGGCCGCAGTGAGCAGTTCTTC; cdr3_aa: CASIDGRSEQFF
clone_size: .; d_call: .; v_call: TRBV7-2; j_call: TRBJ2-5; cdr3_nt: TGTGCCAGCAGCTCCAACTGGGGGCCAGAGACCCAGTACTTC; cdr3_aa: CASSSNWGPETQYF
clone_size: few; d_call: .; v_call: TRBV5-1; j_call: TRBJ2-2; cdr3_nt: TGCGCCAGCAGCAACCACGTAGTTGCGGGGCTCACCGGGGAGCTGTTTTTT; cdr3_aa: CASSNHVVAGLTGELFF
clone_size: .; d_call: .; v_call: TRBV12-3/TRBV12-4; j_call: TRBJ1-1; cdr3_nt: TGTGCCAGCAGTTCGCAGAACACTGAAGCTTTCTTT; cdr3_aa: CASSSQNTEAFF
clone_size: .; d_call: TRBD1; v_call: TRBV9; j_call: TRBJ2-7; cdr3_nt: TGTGCCAGCAGCGTGGGGACAGGGGGCCGCGAGCAGTACTTC; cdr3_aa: CASSVGTGGREQYF
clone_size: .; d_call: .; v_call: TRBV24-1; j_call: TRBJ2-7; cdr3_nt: TGTGCCACCAGGCGGGAAATACCGACGGGTTTCAGGGAGCAGTACTTC; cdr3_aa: CATRREIPTGFREQYF
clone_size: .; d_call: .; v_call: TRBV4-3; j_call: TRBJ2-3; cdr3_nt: TGCGCCAGCAGCCAAGAGTACCGCGGCTGGCCCTCTTTT; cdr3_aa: CASSQEYRGWPSF
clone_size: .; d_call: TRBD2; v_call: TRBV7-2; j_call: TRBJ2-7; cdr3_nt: TGTGCCAGCAGCGGGGGGGACCCCTACGAGCAGTACTTC; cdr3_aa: CASSGGDPYEQYF
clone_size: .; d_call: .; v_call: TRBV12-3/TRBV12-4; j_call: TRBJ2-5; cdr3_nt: TGTGCCAGCAGTGTTACTTGGGACCAAGAGACCCAGTACTTC; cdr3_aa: CASSVTWDQETQYF
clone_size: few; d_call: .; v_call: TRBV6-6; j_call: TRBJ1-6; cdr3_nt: TGTGCCAGCGGTCGGCCCCCGGGTTCACCCCTCCACTTT; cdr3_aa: CASGRPPGSPLHF
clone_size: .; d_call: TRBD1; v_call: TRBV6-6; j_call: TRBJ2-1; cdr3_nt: TGTGCCAGCAGTCGACCTACAGGGGGCACCTCCTACAATGAGCAGTTCTTC; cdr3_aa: CASSRPTGGTSYNEQFF
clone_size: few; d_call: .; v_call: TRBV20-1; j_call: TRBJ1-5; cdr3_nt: TGCAGTGCCAGCCGTGGGCAGGGGAATCAGCCCCAGCATTTT; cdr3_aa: CSASRGQGNQPQHF
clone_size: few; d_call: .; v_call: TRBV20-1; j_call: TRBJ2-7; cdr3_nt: TGCAGTGCTTCTAATGAGGCGGGATACTCCTACGAGCAGTACTTC; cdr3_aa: CSASNEAGYSYEQYF
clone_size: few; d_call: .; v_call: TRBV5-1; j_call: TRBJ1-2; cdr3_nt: TGCGCCAGCAGCTTGTGGGGGACTAACGGCTACACCTTC; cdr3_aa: CASSLWGTNGYTF
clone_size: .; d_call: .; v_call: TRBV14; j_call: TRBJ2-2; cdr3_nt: TGTGCCAGCAGCCAGCAACACCTACGGGGCACCGGGGAGCTGTTTTTT; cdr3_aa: CASSQQHLRGTGELFF
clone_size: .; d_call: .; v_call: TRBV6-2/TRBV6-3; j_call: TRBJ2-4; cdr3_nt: TGTGCCAGCAGTTACTCGGCGGAAAACATTCAGTACTTC; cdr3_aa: CASSYSAENIQYF
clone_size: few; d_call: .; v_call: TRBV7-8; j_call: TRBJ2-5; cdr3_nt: TGTGCCAGCAGCCCAGGATTGGACCGGGAGACCCAGTACTTC; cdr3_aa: CASSPGLDRETQYF
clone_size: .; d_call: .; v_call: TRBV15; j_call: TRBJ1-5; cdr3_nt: TGTGCCACCAGCAGGGGGGATTCTCAGCCCCAGCATTTT; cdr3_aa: CATSRGDSQPQHF
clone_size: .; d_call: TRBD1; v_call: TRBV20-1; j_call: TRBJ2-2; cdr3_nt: TGCAGTGCAACCGGGACAGGGCACACCGGGGAGCTGTTTTTT; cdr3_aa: CSATGTGHTGELFF
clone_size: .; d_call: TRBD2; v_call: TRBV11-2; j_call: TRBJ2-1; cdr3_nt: TGTGCCAGCAGCTCATGGGGAGTAGCGGGGAGCAATGAGCAGTTCTTC; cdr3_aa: CASSSWGVAGSNEQFF
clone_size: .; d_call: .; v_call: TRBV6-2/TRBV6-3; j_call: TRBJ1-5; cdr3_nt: TGTGCCAGCACCAAAAGGTCTCCAAATCAGCCCCAGCATTTT; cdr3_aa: CASTKRSPNQPQHF
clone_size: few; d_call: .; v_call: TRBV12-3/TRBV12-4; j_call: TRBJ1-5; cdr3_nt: TGTGCCAGCAGTCCCGTCAGAGGGCAGCCCCAGCATTTT; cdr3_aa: CASSPVRGQPQHF
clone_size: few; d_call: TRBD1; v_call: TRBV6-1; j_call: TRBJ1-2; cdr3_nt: TGTGCCAGCAGAGGTTTAGGGGGCCGGGGGAGCTATGGCTACACCTTC; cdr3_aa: CASRGLGGRGSYGYTF
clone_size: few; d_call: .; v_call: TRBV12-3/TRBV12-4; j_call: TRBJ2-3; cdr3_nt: TGTGCCAGCAGTTTGAATAGTGCTGTAGATACGCAGTATTTT; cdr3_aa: CASSLNSAVDTQYF
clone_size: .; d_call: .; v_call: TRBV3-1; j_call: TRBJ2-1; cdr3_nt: TGTGCCAGCAGCCAAGAGGGCGGGTATACCTACAATGAGCAGTCCTTC; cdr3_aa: CASSQEGGYTYNEQSF
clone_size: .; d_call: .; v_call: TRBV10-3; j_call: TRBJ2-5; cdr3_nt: TGTGCCCCCGGGATGGGGGGAGAGACCCAGTACTTC; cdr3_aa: CAPGMGGETQYF
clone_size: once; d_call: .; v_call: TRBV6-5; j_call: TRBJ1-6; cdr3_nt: TGTGCCAGCAGTTTTACGTTCTATTCACCCCTCCACTTT; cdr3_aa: CASSFTFYSPLHF
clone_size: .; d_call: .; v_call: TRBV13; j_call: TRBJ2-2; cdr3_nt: TGTGCCAGCAGCCTCAATTGGGCCACCGGGGAGCTGTTTTTT; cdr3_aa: CASSLNWATGELFF
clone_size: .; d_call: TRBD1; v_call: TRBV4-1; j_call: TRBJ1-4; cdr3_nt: TGCGCCAGCAGCCAATTGGGGAAGGACAGGGGGGAAAAACTGTTTTTT; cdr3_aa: CASSQLGKDRGEKLFF
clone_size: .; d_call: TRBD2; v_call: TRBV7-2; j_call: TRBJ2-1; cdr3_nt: TGTGCCAGCAGCTTAGTCGTAGCGGGGGGGCAAGGTGAGCAGTTCTTC; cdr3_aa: CASSLVVAGGQGEQFF
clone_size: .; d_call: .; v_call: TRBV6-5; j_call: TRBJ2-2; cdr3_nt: TGTGCCAGCGCCTACCGTCTAGACACCGGGGAGCTGTTTTTT; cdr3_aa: CASAYRLDTGELFF
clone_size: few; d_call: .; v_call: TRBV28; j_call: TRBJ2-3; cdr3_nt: TGTGCCAGCAGCGCCTTCACAGATACGCAGTATTTT; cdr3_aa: CASSAFTDTQYF